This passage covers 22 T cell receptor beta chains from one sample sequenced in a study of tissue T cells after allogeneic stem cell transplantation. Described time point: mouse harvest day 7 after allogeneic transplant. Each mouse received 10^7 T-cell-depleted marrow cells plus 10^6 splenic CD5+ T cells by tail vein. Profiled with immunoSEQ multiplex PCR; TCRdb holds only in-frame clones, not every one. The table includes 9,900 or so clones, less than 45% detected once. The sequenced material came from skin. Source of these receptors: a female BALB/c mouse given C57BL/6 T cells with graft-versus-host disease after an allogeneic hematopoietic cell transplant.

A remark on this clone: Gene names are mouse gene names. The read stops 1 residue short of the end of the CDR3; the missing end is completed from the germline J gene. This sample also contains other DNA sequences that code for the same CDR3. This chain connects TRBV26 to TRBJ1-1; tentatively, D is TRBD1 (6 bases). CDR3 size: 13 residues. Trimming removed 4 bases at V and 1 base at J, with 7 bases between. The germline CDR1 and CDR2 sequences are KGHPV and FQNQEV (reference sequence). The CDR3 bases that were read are TGTGCCAGCAGTCCGGACAGAAACACAGAAGTCTTC. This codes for CASSPDRNTEVF. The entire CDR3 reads CASSPDRNTEVFF.

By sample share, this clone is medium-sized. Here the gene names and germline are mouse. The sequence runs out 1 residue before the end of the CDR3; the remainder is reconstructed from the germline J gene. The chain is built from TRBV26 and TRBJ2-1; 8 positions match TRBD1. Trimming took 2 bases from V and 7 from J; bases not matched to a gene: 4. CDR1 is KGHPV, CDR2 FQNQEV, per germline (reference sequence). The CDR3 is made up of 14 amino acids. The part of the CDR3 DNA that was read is TGTGCCAGCAGTCTGCGACAGGGGAGGGCTGAGCAGTTC. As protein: CASSLRQGRAEQF. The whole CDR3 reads CASSLRQGRAEQFF.

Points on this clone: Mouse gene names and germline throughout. Incomplete CDR3 DNA: TGTGCCAGCAGCTTGGGACTGGGGGGGCGGGAACAGTAC. This sequence encodes CASSLGLGGREQY. The entire CDR3 protein is CASSLGLGGREQYF. This chain connects TRBV4 to TRBJ2-7; TRBD2 agrees at 14 bases. Read coverage stops 1 residue before the CDR3 terminus; the germline J gene supplies the remainder. V lost 4 bases and J lost 7; bases outside the gene matches: 3. The CDR3 loop spans 14 amino acids. Germline V CDR1 and CDR2: LGHDT, YNNKQL (reference sequence).

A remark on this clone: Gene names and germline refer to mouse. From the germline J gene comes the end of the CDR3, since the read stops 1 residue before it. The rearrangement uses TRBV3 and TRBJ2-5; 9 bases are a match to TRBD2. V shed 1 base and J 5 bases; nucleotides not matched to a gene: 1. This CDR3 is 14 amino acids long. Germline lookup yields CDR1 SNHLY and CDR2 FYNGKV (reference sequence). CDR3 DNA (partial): TGTGCCAGCAGCTTAGGCTGGGGGGGAGACACCCAGTAC. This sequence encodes CASSLGWGGDTQY. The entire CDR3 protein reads CASSLGWGGDTQYF.

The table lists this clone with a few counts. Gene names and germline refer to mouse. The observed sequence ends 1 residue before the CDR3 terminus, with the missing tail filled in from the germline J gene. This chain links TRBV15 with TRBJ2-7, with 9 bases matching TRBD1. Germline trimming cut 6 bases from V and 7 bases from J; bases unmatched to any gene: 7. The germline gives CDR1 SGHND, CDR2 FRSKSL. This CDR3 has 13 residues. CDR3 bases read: TGTGCCAGCAGCAGACAGGGGGGATACGAACAGTAC. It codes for CASSRQGGYEQY. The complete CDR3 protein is CASSRQGGYEQYF.

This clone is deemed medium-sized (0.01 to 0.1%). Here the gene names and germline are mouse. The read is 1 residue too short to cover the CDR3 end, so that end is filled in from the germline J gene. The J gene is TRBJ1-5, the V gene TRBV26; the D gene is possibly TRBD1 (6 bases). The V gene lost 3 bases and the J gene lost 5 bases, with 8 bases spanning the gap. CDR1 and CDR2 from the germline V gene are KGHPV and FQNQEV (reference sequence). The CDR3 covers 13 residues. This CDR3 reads CASSLGTYQAPLF. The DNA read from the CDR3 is TGTGCCAGCAGTCTCGGGACATACCAGGCTCCGCTT.

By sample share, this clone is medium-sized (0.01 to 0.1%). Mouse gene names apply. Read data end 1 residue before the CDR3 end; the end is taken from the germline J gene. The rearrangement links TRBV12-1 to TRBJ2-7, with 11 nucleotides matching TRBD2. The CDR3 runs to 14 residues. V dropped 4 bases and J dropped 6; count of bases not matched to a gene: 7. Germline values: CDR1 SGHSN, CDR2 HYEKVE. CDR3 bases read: TGTGCCAGCTCCCTAACTGGGGGGGCGCTTGAACAGTAC. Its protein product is CASSLTGGALEQY. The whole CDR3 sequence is CASSLTGGALEQYF.

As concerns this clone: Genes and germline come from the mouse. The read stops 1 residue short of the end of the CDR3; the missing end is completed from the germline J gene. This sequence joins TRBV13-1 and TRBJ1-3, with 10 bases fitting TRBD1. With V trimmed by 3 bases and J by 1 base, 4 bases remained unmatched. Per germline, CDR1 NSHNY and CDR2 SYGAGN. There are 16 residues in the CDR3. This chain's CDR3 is CASSAPGQGSGNTLYF. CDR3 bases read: TGTGCCAGCAGTGCACCGGGACAGGGGTCTGGAAATACGCTCTAT.

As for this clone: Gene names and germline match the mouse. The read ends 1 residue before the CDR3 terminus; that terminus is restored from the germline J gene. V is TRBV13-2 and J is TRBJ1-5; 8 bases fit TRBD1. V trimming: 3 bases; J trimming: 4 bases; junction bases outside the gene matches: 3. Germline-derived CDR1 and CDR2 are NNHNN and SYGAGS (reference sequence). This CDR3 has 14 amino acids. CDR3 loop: CASGGTGRNQAPLF. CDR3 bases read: TGTGCCAGCGGTGGGACAGGGCGGAACCAGGCTCCGCTT.

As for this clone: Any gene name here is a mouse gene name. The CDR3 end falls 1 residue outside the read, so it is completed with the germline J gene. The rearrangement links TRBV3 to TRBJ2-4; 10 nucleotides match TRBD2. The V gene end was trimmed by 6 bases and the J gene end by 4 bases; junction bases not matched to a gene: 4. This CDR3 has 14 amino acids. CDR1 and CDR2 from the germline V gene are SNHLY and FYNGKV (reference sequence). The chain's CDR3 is CASSPGLGENTLYF. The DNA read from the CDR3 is TGTGCCAGCAGTCCCGGACTGGGGGAAAACACCTTGTAC.

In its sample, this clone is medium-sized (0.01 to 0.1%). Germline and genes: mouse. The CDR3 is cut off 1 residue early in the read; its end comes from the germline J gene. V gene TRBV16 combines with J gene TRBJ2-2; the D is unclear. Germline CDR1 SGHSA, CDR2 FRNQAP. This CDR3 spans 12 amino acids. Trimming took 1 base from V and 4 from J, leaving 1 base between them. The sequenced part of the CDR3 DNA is TGTGCAAGCAGCTTAGCCACCGGGCAGCTCTAC. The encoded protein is CASSLATGQLY. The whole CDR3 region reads CASSLATGQLYF.

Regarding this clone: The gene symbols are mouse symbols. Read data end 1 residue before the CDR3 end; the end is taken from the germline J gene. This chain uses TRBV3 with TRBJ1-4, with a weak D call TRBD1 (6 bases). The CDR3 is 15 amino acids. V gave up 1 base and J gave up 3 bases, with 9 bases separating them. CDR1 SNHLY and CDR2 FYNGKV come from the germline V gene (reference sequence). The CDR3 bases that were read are TGTGCCAGCAGCTTAGGAGGGGGGCCCAACGAAAGATTATTT. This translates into CASSLGGGPNERLF. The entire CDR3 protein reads CASSLGGGPNERLFF.

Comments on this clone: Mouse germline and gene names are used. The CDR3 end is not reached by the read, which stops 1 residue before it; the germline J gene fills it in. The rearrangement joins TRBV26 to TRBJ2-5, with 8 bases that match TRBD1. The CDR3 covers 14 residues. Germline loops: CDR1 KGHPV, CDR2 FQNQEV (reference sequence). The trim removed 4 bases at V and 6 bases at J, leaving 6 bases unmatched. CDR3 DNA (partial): TGTGCCAGCAGTCCAGGGGGCGCGGAGGACACCCAGTAC. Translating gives CASSPGGAEDTQY. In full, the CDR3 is CASSPGGAEDTQYF.

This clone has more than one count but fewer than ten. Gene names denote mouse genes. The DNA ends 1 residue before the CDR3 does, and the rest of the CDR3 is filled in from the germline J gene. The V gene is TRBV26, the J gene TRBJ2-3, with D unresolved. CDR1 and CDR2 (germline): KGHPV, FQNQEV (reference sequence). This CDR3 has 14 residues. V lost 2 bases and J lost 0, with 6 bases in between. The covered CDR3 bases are TGTGCCAGCAGTCTGGGGCGGAGTGCAGAAACGCTGTAT. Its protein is CASSLGRSAETLY. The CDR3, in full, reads CASSLGRSAETLYF.

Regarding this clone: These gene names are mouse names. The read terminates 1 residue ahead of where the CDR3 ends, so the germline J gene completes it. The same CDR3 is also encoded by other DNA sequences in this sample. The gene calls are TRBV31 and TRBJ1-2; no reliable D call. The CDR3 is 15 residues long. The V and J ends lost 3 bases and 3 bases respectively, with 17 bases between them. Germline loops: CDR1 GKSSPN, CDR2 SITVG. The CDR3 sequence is CAWSLDSRGYSDYTF. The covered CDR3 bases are TGTGCCTGGAGCCTAGACTCCCGGGGTTACTCCGACTACACC.

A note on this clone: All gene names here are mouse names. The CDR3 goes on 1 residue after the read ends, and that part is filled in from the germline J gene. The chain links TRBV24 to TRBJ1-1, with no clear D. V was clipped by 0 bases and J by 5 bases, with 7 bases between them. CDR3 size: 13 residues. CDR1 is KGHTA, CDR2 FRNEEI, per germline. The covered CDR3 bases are TGTGCCAGCAGTCTGTATGGGCAGACAGAAGTCTTC. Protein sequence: CASSLYGQTEVF. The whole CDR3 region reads CASSLYGQTEVFF.

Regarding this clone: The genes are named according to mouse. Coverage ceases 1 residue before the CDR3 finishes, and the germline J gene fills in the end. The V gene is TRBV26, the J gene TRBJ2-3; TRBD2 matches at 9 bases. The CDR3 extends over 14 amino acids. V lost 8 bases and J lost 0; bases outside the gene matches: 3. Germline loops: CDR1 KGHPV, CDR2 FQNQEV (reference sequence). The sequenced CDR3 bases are TGTGCCAGCCTGGGGGGGTTTAGTGCAGAAACGCTGTAT. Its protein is CASLGGFSAETLY. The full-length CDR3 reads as CASLGGFSAETLYF. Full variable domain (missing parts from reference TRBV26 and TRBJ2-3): NSKVIQTPRYLVKGQGQKAKMRCIPEKGHPVVFWYQQNKNNEFKFLINFQNQEVLQQIDMTEKRFSAECPSNSPCSLEIQSSEAGDSALYLCASLGGFSAETLYFGSGTRLTVL.

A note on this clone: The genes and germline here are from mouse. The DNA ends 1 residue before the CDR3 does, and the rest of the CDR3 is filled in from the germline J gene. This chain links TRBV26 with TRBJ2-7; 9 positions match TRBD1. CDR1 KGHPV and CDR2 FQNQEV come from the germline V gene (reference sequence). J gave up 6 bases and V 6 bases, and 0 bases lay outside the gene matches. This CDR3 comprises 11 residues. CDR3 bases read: TGTGCCAGCAGGGACAGGGGTGAACAGTAC. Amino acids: CASRDRGEQY. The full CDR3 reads CASRDRGEQYF.

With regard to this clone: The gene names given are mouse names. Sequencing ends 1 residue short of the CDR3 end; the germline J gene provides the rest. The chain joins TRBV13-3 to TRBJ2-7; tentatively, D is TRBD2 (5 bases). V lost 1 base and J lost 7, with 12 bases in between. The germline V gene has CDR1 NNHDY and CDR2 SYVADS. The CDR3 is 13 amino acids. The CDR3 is CASSDRWGREQYF. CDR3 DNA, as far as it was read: TGTGCCAGCAGTGATCGATGGGGTAGGGAACAGTAC.

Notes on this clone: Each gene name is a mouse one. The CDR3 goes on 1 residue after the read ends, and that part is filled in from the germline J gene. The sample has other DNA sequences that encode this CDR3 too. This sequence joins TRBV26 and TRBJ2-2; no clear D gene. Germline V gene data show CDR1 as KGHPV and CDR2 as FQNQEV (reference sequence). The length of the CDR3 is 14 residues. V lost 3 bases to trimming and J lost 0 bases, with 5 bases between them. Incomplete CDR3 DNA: TGTGCCAGCAGTCTTCAAGCAAACACCGGGCAGCTCTAC. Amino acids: CASSLQANTGQLY. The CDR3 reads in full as CASSLQANTGQLYF.

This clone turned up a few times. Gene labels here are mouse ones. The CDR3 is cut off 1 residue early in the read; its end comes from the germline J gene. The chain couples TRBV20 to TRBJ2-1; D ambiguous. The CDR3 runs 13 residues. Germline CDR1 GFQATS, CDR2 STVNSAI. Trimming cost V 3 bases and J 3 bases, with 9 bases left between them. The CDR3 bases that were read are TGTGGTGCTAGACAAAACCTCTATGCTGAGCAGTTC. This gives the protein CGARQNLYAEQF. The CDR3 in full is CGARQNLYAEQFF.

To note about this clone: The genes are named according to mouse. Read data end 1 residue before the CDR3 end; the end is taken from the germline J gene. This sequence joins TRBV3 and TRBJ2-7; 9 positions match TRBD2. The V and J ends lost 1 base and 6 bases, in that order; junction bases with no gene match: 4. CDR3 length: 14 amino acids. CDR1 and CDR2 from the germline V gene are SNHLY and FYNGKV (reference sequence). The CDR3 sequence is CASSLVGGAGEQYF. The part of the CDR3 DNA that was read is TGTGCCAGCAGCTTAGTTGGGGGGGCAGGTGAACAGTAC.